The rows below give T cell receptor beta chains drawn from one sample of a study of blood T cell repertoires in COVID-19. Clones were sequenced by immunoSEQ multiplex PCR, and TCRdb holds only the in-frame ones, with some missing. The sample includes around 72,000 clones, more than 75% of them seen just once. Sequencing was done on a sample of peripheral blood. Receptors originate from a human donor in a cohort sampled during active COVID-19. The CDR3 runs from the conserved cysteine through the conserved F or W. The D gene is left open where the match is weak. The size entry is marked missing in some rows and otherwise reads once, few, many or a size class.

clone size,V gene,J gene,D gene,CDR3 DNA,CDR3 protein
NA,TRBV7-6,TRBJ1-4,NA,TGTGCCAGCAGCTTAGCAGGGGGTGAACTGTTTTTT,CASSLAGGELFF
NA,TRBV5-1,TRBJ2-3,NA,TGCGCCAGTCAGTCAACACCCTTAAGGGGCCGCCCAGATACGCAGTATTTT,CASQSTPLRGRPDTQYF
NA,TRBV6-2/TRBV6-3,TRBJ1-2,NA,TGTGCCAGCAGTACAGGACGGACCTATGGCTACACCTTC,CASSTGRTYGYTF
NA,TRBV4-3,TRBJ1-3,NA,TGCGCCAGCAGCCAAGATCCGGGGTACTCTGGAAACACCATATATTTT,CASSQDPGYSGNTIYF
once,TRBV7-9,TRBJ1-5,NA,TGTGCCAGCAGCCGCCACCCGCGGGGAAGCAATCAGCCCCAGCATTTT,CASSRHPRGSNQPQHF
NA,TRBV19,TRBJ2-1,TRBD2,TGTGCCAGTAGTATTCCGGGACTAGCGGGGGGCCAGCAGTTCTTC,CASSIPGLAGGQQFF
NA,TRBV9,TRBJ1-2,NA,TGTGCCAGCAGCCCCCAGACACGGACTGGGTATGGCTACACCTTC,CASSPQTRTGYGYTF
NA,TRBV11-2,TRBJ2-7,TRBD1,TGTGCCAGCACCCTTAACCTACGGGACAGGGGAGCCTACGAGCAGTACTTC,CASTLNLRDRGAYEQYF
NA,TRBV12-3/TRBV12-4,TRBJ1-5,NA,TGTGCCACTACAGAGAATAGCAATCAGCCCCAGCATTTT,CATTENSNQPQHF
NA,TRBV7-9,TRBJ1-6,NA,TGTGCCAGCAGCCTAGGACAGATCTATAATTCACCCCTCCACTTT,CASSLGQIYNSPLHF
NA,TRBV7-2,TRBJ1-3,NA,TGTGCCAGCTCAGTGGTTTCTGGAAACACCATATATTTT,CASSVVSGNTIYF
NA,TRBV5-3,TRBJ1-1,TRBD1,TGTGCCAGACAGGGGGACAGGGCCACTGAAGCTTTCTTT,CARQGDRATEAFF
large,TRBV11-3,TRBJ2-7,TRBD1,TGTGCCAGCAGCTCACCGGGACAGGGCGAGCAGTACTTC,CASSSPGQGEQYF
NA,TRBV10-3,TRBJ1-2,TRBD1,TGTGCCATCAGTGAGGGACAGGGGTCCTATGGCTACACCTTC,CAISEGQGSYGYTF
NA,TRBV10-3,TRBJ1-3,NA,TGTGCCATCAAACAGGGAGTCTCTGGAAACACCATATATTTT,CAIKQGVSGNTIYF
few,TRBV9,TRBJ1-2,TRBD1,TGTGCCAGCAGCGCCACAGGGGTGGACTATGGCTACACCTTC,CASSATGVDYGYTF
NA,TRBV5-5,TRBJ1-5,NA,TGTGCCAGCAGCATTCAGGGTAGTGTGGAGCCCCAGCATTTT,CASSIQGSVEPQHF
NA,TRBV10-2,TRBJ1-2,NA,TGCGCCAGCAGTGAGGGGGGGAAAAACTATGGCTACACCTTC,CASSEGGKNYGYTF
NA,TRBV29-1,TRBJ1-2,TRBD1,TGCAGCGCCGAATGGTTTAGGACAGGCATTACTAACTATGGCTACACCTTC,CSAEWFRTGITNYGYTF
NA,TRBV28,TRBJ1-1,NA,TGTGCCAGCAGCCGACAATACGGTCATACTGAAGCTTTCTTT,CASSRQYGHTEAFF
NA,TRBV6-5,TRBJ1-4,TRBD1,TGTGCCAGCAGTTTAACCGGGACAGGGAGGGAAAAACTGTTTTTT,CASSLTGTGREKLFF
few,TRBV6-5,TRBJ1-1,NA,TGTGCCAGCAGTTACACACAAAACACTGAAGCTTTCTTT,CASSYTQNTEAFF
NA,TRBV28,TRBJ1-2,TRBD1,TGTGCCAGCAGTTGGGACAGCGTAAACTATGGCTACACCTTC,CASSWDSVNYGYTF
NA,TRBV11-1,TRBJ2-7,NA,TGTGCCAGCAGCCCCGGACAGTACTACGAGCAGTACTTC,CASSPGQYYEQYF
NA,TRBV30,TRBJ2-7,TRBD1,TGTGCCTGGAGGGACAGGGGCGAGCAGTACTTC,CAWRDRGEQYF
NA,TRBV2,TRBJ1-5,TRBD1,TGTGCCAGCCGGACAGGGGCCAATCAGCCCCAGCATTTT,CASRTGANQPQHF
few,TRBV6-5,TRBJ1-1,NA,TGTGCCGTTTGCGAGCGGTCGAGGGACACTGAAGCTTTCTTT,CAVCERSRDTEAFF
NA,TRBV5-6,TRBJ2-7,NA,TGTGCCAGCAGCTTGTCTACCCACTACGAGCAGTACTTC,CASSLSTHYEQYF
NA,TRBV3-1/TRBV3-2,TRBJ2-7,NA,TGTGCCAGCAGCCAAGGTGTGGACTTGAAGTACTTC,CASSQGVDLKYF
NA,TRBV27,TRBJ1-5,NA,TGTGCCAGCAGCCCTGGCCGGGGCAATCAGCCCCAGCATTTT,CASSPGRGNQPQHF
NA,TRBV3-1/TRBV3-2,TRBJ1-5,TRBD1,TGTGCCAGCAGCCAGCCAGGGGGCGGCAATCAGCCCCAGCATTTT,CASSQPGGGNQPQHF
NA,TRBV12-3/TRBV12-4,TRBJ1-6,NA,TGTGCCAGCAGTTTCCAAGCGTCACCCCTCCACTTT,CASSFQASPLHF
NA,TRBV5-6,TRBJ2-7,TRBD1,TGTGCCAGCAGCTTACAGGGGTATAACTACGAGCAGTACTTC,CASSLQGYNYEQYF
NA,TRBV10-1,TRBJ2-7,NA,TGCGCCAGGAGCCTGGCTAGCTCCTCCTGGGAGCAGTACTTC,CARSLASSSWEQYF
NA,TRBV27,TRBJ2-5,NA,TGTGCCAGCAGTTTATCGGTCGATACGGGGGTGGGCCAAGAGACCCAGTACTTC,CASSLSVDTGVGQETQYF
once,TRBV7-2,TRBJ1-5,TRBD1,TGTGCCAGCAGCTTGTCCAGGGGGGATCAGCCCCAGCATTTT,CASSLSRGDQPQHF
NA,TRBV4-1,TRBJ1-6,TRBD1,TGCGCCAGCAGCTATTTATCGGGACAGGGGAATTCACCCCTCCACTTT,CASSYLSGQGNSPLHF
NA,TRBV30,TRBJ2-5,NA,TGTGCCTGGAGTATTTGGGGGCGGCAAGAGACCCAGTACTTC,CAWSIWGRQETQYF
few,TRBV11-2,TRBJ1-4,TRBD1,TGTGCCAGCAGCTCCTCGGACAGGTTTTCGTTTTTT,CASSSSDRFSFF